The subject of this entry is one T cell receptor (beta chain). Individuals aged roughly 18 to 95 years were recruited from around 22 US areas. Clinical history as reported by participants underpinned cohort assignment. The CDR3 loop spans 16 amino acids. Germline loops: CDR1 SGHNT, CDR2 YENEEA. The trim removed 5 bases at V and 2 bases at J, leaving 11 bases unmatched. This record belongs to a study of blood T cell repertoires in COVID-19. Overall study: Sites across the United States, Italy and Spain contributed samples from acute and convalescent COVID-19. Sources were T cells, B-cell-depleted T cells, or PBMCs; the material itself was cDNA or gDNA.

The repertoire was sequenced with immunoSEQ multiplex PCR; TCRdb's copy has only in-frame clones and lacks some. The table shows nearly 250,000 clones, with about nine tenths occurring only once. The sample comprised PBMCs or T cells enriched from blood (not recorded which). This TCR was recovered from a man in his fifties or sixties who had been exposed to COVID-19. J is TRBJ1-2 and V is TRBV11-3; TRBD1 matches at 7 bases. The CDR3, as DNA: TGTGCCAGCAGCAACAGGGGCGCGGGGAGGAACTATGGCTACACCTTC. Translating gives CASSNRGAGRNYGYTF.